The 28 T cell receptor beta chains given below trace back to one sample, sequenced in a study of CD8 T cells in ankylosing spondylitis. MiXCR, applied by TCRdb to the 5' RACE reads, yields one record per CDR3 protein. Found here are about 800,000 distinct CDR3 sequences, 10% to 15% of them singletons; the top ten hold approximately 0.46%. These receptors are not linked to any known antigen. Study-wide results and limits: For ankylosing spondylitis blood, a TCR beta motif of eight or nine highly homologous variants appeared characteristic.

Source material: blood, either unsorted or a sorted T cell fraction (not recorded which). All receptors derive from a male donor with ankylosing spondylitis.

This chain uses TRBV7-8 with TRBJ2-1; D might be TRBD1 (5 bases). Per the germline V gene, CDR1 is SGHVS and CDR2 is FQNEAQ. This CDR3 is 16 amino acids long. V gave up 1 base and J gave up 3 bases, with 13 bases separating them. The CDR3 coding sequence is TGTGCCAGCAGCTTAGTCCTGGTGACAGTCTACAATGAGCAGTTCTTC. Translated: CASSLVLVTVYNEQFF.

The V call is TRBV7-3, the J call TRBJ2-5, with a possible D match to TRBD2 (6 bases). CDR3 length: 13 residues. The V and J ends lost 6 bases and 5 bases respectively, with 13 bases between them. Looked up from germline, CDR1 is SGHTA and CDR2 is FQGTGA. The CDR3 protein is CASSGGFLETQYF. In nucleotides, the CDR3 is TGTGCCAGCAGTGGGGGGTTCTTGGAGACCCAGTACTTC. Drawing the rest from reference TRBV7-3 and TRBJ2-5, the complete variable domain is GAGVSQTPSNKVTEKGKYVELRCDPISGHTALYWYRQSLGQGPEFLIYFQGTGAADDSGLPNDRFFAVRPEGSVSTLKIQRTERGDSAVYLCASSGGFLETQYFGPGTRLLVL.

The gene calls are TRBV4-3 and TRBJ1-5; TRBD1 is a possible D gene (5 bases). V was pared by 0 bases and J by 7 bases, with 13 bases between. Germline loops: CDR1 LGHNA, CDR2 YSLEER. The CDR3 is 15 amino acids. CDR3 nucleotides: TGCGCCAGCAGCCAAGATTTCGGAGGGGAGCAGCCCCAGCATTTT. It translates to CASSQDFGGEQPQHF.

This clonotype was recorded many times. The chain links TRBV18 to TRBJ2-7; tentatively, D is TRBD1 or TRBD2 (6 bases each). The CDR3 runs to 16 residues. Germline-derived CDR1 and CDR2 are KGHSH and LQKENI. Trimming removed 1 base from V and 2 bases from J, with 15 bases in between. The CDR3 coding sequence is TGTGCCAGCTCACCACGGAGTAGGGGGGCCACCTACGAGCAGTACTTC. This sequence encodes CASSPRSRGATYEQYF.

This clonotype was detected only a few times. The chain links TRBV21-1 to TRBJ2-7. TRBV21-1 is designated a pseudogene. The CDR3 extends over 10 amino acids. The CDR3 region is CARLPYEQYF. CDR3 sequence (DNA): TGTGCCAGGCTACCCTACGAGCAGTACTTC.

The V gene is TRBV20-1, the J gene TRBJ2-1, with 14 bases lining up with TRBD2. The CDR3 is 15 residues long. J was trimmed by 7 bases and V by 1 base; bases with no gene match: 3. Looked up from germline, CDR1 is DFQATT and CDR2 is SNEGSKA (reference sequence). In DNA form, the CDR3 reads TGCAGTGCTAGAGGAGGGACTAGCGGGAGAAATGAGCAGTTCTTC. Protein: CSARGGTSGRNEQFF.

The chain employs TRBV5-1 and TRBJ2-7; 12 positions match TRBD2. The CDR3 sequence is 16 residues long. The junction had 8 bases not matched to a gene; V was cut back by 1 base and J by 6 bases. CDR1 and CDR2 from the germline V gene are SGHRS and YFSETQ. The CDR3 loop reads CASSLLPGLAGVEQYF. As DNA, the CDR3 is TGCGCCAGCAGCTTGCTTCCGGGACTAGCGGGCGTCGAGCAGTACTTC.

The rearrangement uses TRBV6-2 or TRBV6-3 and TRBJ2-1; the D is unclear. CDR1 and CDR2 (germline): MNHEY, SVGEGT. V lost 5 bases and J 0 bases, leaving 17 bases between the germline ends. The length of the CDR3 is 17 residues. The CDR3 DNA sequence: TGTGCCAGCAGTCCCCTGGTTAGCCCCAGCTCCTACAATGAGCAGTTCTTC. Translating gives CASSPLVSPSSYNEQFF.

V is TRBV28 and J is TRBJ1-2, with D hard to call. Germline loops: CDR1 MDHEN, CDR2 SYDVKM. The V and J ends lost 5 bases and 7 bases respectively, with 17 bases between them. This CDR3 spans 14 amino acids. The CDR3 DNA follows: TGTGCCAGCAGTCTGTTCATCGGGATGTCTGGCTACACCTTC. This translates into CASSLFIGMSGYTF.

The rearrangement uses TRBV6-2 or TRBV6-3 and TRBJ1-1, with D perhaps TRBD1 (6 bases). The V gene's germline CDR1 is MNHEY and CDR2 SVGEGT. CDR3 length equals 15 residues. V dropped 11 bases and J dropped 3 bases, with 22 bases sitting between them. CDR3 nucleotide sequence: TGTGCCGTAAAGGGGGAGGTATTAAGGGACACTGAAGCTTTCTTT. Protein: CAVKGEVLRDTEAFF.

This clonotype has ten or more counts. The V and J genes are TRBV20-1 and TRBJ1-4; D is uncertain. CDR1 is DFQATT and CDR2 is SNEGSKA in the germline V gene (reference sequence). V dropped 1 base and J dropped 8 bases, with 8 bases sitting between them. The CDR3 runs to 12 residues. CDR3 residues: CSARATGEKLFF. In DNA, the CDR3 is TGCAGTGCTAGAGCAACGGGGGAAAAACTGTTTTTT.

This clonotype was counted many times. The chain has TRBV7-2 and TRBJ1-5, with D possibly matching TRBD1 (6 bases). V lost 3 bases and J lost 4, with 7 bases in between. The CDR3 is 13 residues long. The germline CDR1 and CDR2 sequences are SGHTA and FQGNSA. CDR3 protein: CASSFDRNQPQHF. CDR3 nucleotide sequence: TGTGCCAGCAGCTTTGACAGGAATCAGCCCCAGCATTTT.

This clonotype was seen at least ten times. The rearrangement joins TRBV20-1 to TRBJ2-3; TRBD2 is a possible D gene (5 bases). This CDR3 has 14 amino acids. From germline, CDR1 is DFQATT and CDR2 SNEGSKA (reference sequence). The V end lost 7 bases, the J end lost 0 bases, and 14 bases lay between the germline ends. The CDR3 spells CSVLARSSTDTQYF. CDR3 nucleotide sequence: TGCAGTGTTCTAGCCCGCTCTAGCACAGATACGCAGTATTTT.

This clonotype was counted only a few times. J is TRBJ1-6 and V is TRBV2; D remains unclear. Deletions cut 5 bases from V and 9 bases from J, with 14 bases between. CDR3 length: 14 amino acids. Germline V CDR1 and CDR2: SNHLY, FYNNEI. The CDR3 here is CASSSGWTFSPLHF. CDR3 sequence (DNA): TGTGCCAGCAGTTCCGGGTGGACTTTTTCACCCCTCCACTTT.

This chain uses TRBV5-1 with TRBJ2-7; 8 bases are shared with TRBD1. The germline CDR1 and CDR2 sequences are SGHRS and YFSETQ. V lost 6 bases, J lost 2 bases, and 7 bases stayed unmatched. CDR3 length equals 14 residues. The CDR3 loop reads CASTRWTGTYEQYF. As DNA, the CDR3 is TGCGCCAGCACCCGATGGACAGGGACCTACGAGCAGTACTTC.

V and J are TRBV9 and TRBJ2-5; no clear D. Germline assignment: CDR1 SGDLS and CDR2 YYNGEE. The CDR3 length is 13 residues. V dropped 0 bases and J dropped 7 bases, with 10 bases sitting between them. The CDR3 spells CASSVEERTTQYF. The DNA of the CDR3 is TGTGCCAGCAGCGTAGAAGAGCGAACGACCCAGTACTTC.

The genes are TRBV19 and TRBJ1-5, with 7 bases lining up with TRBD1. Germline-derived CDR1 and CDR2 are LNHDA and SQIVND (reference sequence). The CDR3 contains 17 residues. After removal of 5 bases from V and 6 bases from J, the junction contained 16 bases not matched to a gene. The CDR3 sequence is CASSGLPGQQSGQPQHF. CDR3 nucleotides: TGTGCCAGTAGTGGTCTTCCGGGACAGCAATCGGGTCAGCCCCAGCATTTT.

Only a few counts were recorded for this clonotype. CDR3 sequence (DNA): TGTGCCAGCAGCTCCGCGACAGGGGACACTGAAGCTTTCTTT. It codes for CASSSATGDTEAFF. The rearrangement uses TRBV7-9 and TRBJ1-1; 8 bases agree with TRBD1. Per germline, CDR1 SEHNR and CDR2 FQNEAQ (reference sequence). The length of the CDR3 is 14 residues. The V segment lost 4 bases and the J segment 3 bases; nucleotides outside the gene matches: 4.

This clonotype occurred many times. For the CDR3, the DNA is TGCGCCAGCAGCTTGGATGCGGCCGGGGTAAAAGGCTACACCTTC. It translates to CASSLDAAGVKGYTF. The genes are TRBV5-1 and TRBJ1-2, with D unclear. V lost 0 bases and J lost 8, with 17 bases in between. The CDR3 contains 15 residues. The germline gives CDR1 SGHRS, CDR2 YFSETQ.

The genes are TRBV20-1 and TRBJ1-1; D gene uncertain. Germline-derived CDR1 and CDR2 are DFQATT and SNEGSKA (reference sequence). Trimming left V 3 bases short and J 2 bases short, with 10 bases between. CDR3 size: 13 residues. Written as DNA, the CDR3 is TGCAGTGCTAGGAATGGGTTTAACACTGAAGCTTTCTTT. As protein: CSARNGFNTEAFF.

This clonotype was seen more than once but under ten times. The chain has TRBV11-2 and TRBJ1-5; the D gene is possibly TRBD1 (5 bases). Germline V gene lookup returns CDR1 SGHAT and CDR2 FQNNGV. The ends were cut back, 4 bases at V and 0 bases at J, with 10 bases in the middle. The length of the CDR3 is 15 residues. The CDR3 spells CASSSGPVSNQPQHF. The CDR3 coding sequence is TGTGCCAGCAGCTCAGGGCCAGTTAGCAATCAGCCCCAGCATTTT.

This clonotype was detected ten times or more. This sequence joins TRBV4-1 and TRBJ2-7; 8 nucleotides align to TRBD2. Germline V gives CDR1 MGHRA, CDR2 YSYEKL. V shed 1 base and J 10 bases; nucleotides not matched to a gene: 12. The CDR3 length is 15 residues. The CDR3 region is CASSQGTSGVRLQYF. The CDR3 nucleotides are TGCGCCAGCAGCCAAGGAACTAGCGGAGTACGTTTACAGTACTTC.

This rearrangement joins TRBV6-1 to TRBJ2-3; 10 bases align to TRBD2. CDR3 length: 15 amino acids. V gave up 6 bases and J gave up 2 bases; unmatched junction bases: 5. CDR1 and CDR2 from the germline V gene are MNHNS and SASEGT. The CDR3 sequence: CASRRAGGFTDTQYF. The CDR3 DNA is TGTGCCAGCAGGAGAGCGGGGGGGTTCACAGATACGCAGTATTTT.

The CDR3 reads CAISEQGSNTEAFF. The CDR3 DNA sequence: TGTGCCATCAGTGAGCAGGGGTCGAACACTGAAGCTTTCTTT. This sequence joins TRBV10-3 and TRBJ1-1; a possible D gene is TRBD1 (6 bases). The CDR3 length is 14 residues. Germline V gene data show CDR1 as ENHRY and CDR2 as SYGVKD. The V end lost 2 bases, the J end lost 1 base, and 8 bases lay between the germline ends.

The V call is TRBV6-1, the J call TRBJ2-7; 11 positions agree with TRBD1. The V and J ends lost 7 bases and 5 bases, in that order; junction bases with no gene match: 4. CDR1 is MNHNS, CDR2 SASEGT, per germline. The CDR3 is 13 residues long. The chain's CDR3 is CASTGQGANEQYF. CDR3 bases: TGTGCCAGCACCGGACAGGGGGCTAACGAGCAGTACTTC.

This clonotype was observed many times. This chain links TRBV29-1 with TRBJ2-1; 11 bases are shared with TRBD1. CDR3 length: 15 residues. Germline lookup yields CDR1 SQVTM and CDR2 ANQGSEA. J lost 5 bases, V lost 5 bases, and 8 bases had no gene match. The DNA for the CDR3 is TGCAGCGTTCGGAATTGGGGACAGGGGGACAATGAGCAGTTCTTC. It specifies CSVRNWGQGDNEQFF.

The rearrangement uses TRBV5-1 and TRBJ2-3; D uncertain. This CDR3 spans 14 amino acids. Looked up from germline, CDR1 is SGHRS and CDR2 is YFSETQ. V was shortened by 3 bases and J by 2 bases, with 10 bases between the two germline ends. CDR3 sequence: CASSSAMTTDTQYF. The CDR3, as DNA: TGCGCCAGCAGCTCAGCGATGACCACAGATACGCAGTATTTT. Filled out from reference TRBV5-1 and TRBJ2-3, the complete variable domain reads KAGVTQTPRYLIKTRGQQVTLSCSPISGHRSVSWYQQTPGQGLQFLFEYFSETQRNKGNFPGRFSGRQFSNSRSEMNVSTLELGDSALYLCASSSAMTTDTQYFGPGTRLTVL.

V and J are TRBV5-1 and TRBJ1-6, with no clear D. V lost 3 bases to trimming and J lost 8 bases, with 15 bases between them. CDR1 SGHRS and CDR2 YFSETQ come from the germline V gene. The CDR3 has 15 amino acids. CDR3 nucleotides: TGCGCCAGCAGCTCTCAATCTCGGCGGGATTCACCCCTCCACTTT. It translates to CASSSQSRRDSPLHF.